Listed here is a single TCR beta chain. Its matching antigen is unknown. The authors reverse transcribed all of the isolated RNA, so sequencing captured expressed TCRB transcripts. Assay: immunoSEQ multiplex PCR; the TCRdb copy retains only in-frame clones and omits some. The data hold around 360,000 clones, with roughly an eighth observed a single time. The data originate from a study of beta chain features in type 1 diabetes. Study outcomes and limitations: Type 1 diabetes patients had TCRB CDR3s that were shorter (moderately but significantly so) in all four CD4+ subsets.

This CDR3 comprises 13 residues. The ends were cut back, 7 bases at V and 2 bases at J, with 12 bases in the middle. The germline V gene encodes CDR1 MNHNS and CDR2 SASEGT. This rearrangement joins TRBV6-1 to TRBJ2-7, with D perhaps matching TRBD1 (5 bases). The source of this sequence is a woman younger than 35 with type 1 diabetes. Specimen: naive CD4+ T cells from blood. The DNA of the CDR3 is TGTGCCAGCAACCCTCAAGGGGCCTACGAGCAGTACTTC. Translation gives CASNPQGAYEQYF.